This T cell receptor (beta chain) was recovered during a study of T-cell memory formation after mild COVID-19. The overall study: Most TCR clusters belonged to a single donor. Findings and caveats of the study: Some clones that responded turned up in pre-infection memory, which suggests that cross-reactive memory joined in.

This clonotype occurred a few times. What it recognizes is unknown. There are 16 residues in the CDR3. Between the trimmed V and J ends, which lost 6 bases and 4 bases, there was a span of 16 bases. MiXCR, run by TCRdb on the 5' RACE reads, gives a single entry per CDR3 protein. This table has approximately 350,000 distinct CDR3 sequences, about an eighth appearing once. The TCR sequence derives from a young man who had mild COVID-19 (a few samples of this study predate the infection). Cell type and time point are not known. The V call is TRBV12-3 or TRBV12-4, the J call TRBJ2-6; TRBD1 might be the D (6 bases). The sample comprised PBMCs or a T cell subset sorted from them (not recorded which). The CDR3 spells CASSPSTGSGANVLTF. The CDR3 nucleotides read TGTGCCAGCAGCCCCTCCACAGGGTCCGGGGCCAACGTCCTGACTTTC.